This T cell receptor (beta chain) was profiled in a study of blood T cell repertoires in COVID-19 (dated by TCRdb to between 2020 and 2021). Regarding the complete study: Collaborator samples came from the United States, Italy and Spain and covered acute and convalescent phases of COVID-19. Where available, HLA class I and class II types were taken from metadata supplied by the sample provider and were not determined by assay-based typing. Samples came from the ongoing ImmuneRACE study (first 160 participants) plus 1,254 subjects from 6 global collaborators. The material from the prospective study consisted of cDNA or gDNA derived from T cells, B-cell-depleted T cells, or PBMCs. The repertoires were released in a freely available public database intended as a resource for research on the immune response to SARS-CoV-2. A de-identified subject ID, COVID-19 status, age in years and sex were almost always included in the sample metadata. The dataset comprised deeply sampled blood TCRbeta repertoires from subjects exposed to, actively infected with, or recovered from COVID-19.

Including the terminal cysteine and phenylalanine, the CDR3 comprises 13 residues. Of the read, only the CDR3 DNA is kept; its 39 bases are in frame from base 1. V and J are truncated by 2 bases and 10 bases respectively, leaving an intervening sequence of 14 bases. A few counts support this clone. The clone's antigen remains unknown. Within one base of it there is no much larger clone, and no base qualities were kept. The collaborating institutions used their own protocols to collect whole blood in K2EDTA tubes. For TCRbeta analysis, collaborators shipped samples in one of three forms: frozen whole blood, isolated PBMCs, or DNA extracted from either of those sample types. Broader findings and caveats from the paper: The amount of clinical and demographic metadata varied by source and participant and was provided uncurated.

TCRbeta CDR3 regions were amplified from genomic DNA by means of the immunoSEQ Assay, a bias-controlled multiplex PCR. As for the original processing: The number of nucleated cells in each sample was estimated by amplification of reference gene primers within the assay. Sequence reads were collapsed and filtered to measure the absolute abundance of every unique TCRbeta CDR3 rearrangement. For each sample, productive Simpson clonality was calculated by taking the square root of Simpson's diversity index across productive rearrangements. TCRdb obtained this table from immuneACCESS and retained in-frame rearrangements with V and J assigned. These tables miss some clones; where compared with another copy, unresolved V genes account for less than half of the shortfall, and the remainder is unexplained. From that table come the V and J calls and clone size; the DNA was used to work out D and trimming. The sample contains around 99,000 clones, about three quarters of them found a single time. Clones ranked in the top ten supply approximately 4.3% of the sample.

The specimen sequenced was peripheral blood. Recombination linked TRBV23-1 to TRBJ1-1; TRBD1 is a possible D gene, resting on 5 matching bases. TRBV23-1 is labeled an ORF, and its function is uncertain. The sequence came from a man aged 65-85 years with acute or convalescent COVID-19. The CDR3 reads CASSQVGPPTAFF. In nucleotides, the sequence is TGCGCCAGCAGTCAAGTGGGGCCGCCAACAGCTTTCTTT.